This TCR beta chain was captured by sequencing in a study of neoadjuvant anti-PD-1 for oral cavity cancer. The study, taken as a whole, reports: Pretreatment Treg/Th17 ratio correlated inversely with post-treatment tumor clonality. Non-responders to neoadjuvant nivolumab had significantly more clonal PBMC T cells than responders.

In the case of this clone: The target antigen is unknown.

The CDR3 loop spans 15 amino acids. CDR1 SGHRS and CDR2 YFSETQ come from the germline V gene. V trimming: 0 bases; J trimming: 7 bases; junction bases outside the gene matches: 9. Six replicates per PBMC sample, mostly from around 500 ng of genomic DNA. Measured with immunoSEQ multiplex PCR; TCRdb has only the in-frame clones, and not every one. The top ten hold about 2.4% of the sample, which has over 10,000 clones, over 60% seen once. The TCR sequence derives from a person between 35 and 79 years old with oral cavity squamous cell carcinoma. The chain uses TRBV5-1 and TRBJ2-7, with 8 bases matching TRBD2. This specimen was PBMCs, taken before nivolumab (anti-PD-1) treatment. CDR3 sequence: CASSLAVAGSSEQYF. The CDR3 DNA reads TGCGCCAGCAGCTTGGCAGTAGCGGGGAGTTCGGAGCAGTACTTC.